Below, one T cell receptor (beta chain) is given with its context. The ends were cut back, 2 bases at V and 7 bases at J, with 15 bases in the middle. CDR1 is SEHNR and CDR2 is FQNEAQ in the germline V gene (reference sequence). The CDR3 has 15 residues. This specimen comes from a study of cytomegalovirus exposure and HLA in healthy donors. PCR employed 60 Vbeta and 13 Jbeta primers. TCRdb keeps only in-frame clones here, not all; method: immunoSEQ multiplex PCR. The repertoire includes roughly 240,000 clones, approximately 81% of them detected once, and 0.2% to 0.3% sits in the top ten. The sequencing sample was made of PBMCs. The TCR sequence derives from a girl aged 2 to 10 in good health and CMV-seronegative. The chain couples TRBV7-9 to TRBJ2-1, with D uncertain. The chain's CDR3 is CASSLKSTNDNEQFF. The CDR3 nucleotides are TGTGCCAGCAGCTTAAAGTCTACGAACGATAATGAGCAGTTCTTC. Looking up the rest from reference TRBV7-9 and TRBJ2-1 gives the full variable domain: DTGVSQNPRHKITKRGQNVTFRCDPISEHNRLYWYRQTLGQGPEFLTYFQNEAQLEKSRLLSDRFSAERPKGSFSTLEIQRTEQGDSAMYLCASSLKSTNDNEQFFGPGTRLTVL.